Below are 11 T cell receptor beta chains sequenced from a single sample in a study of PD-1 blockade in classical Hodgkin lymphoma. The table came from immunoSEQ multiplex PCR; TCRdb's copy has only in-frame clones and leaves some out. The sample shows over 75,000 clones, just over 90% of them seen only once. The time point here: cycle 4 day 1 (C4D1), after six to seven weeks of nivolumab. All patients experienced relapse after autologous stem cell transplantation, and brentuximab vedotin exposure was variable. Source: peripheral blood mononuclear cells (PBMCs), taken before the fourth cycle of nivolumab. The receptor source for this set is a human donor with classical Hodgkin lymphoma.

The V and J genes are TRBV9 and TRBJ1-1, with 9 bases that match TRBD1. V dropped 0 bases and J dropped 7; count of bases not matched to a gene: 1. Germline V CDR1 and CDR2: SGDLS, YYNGEE. The length of the CDR3 is 13 residues. CDR3 sequence: CASSVGTGVEAFF. DNA for the CDR3: TGTGCCAGCAGCGTAGGGACAGGGGTTGAAGCTTTCTTT.

The genes are TRBV7-9 and TRBJ1-2; D not certain. This CDR3 is built from 14 residues. Trimming took off 1 base at V and 0 bases at J, with 6 bases between the two ends. Germline V CDR1 and CDR2: SEHNR, FQNEAQ (reference sequence). CDR3 sequence reads: CASSLDGTNYGYTF. CDR3 in DNA: TGTGCCAGCAGCTTAGATGGGACTAACTATGGCTACACCTTC. Based on the CDR3 plus reference TRBV7-9 and TRBJ1-2, the full variable domain is DTGVSQNPRHKITKRGQNVTFRCDPISEHNRLYWYRQTLGQGPEFLTYFQNEAQLEKSRLLSDRFSAERPKGSFSTLEIQRTEQGDSAMYLCASSLDGTNYGYTFGSGTRLTVV.

This chain joins TRBV15 and TRBJ1-2; TRBD1 is a possible D gene (5 bases). Trimming cost V 0 bases and J 5 bases, with 13 bases left between them. The germline gives CDR1 LNHNV, CDR2 YYDKDF (reference sequence). This CDR3 has 15 residues. The CDR3 nucleotides are TGTGCCACCAGCAGAGACTCTGCCCAGGGTTATGGCTACACCTTC. Its translation is CATSRDSAQGYGYTF.

This sequence joins TRBV10-3 and TRBJ2-1, with 12 bases fitting TRBD2. The ends lost 5 bases at V and 0 bases at J; junction bases unmatched: 8. The CDR3 is 18 residues long. Germline CDR1 and CDR2: ENHRY and SYGVKD. The CDR3 DNA follows: TGTGCCATCAGTCCTAGCGGGGGGGCCGTTTTCTCCTACAATGAGCAGTTCTTC. It specifies CAISPSGGAVFSYNEQFF.

J is TRBJ2-2 and V is TRBV18; D perhaps matches TRBD1 (5 bases). The V end lost 8 bases, the J end lost 10 bases, and 17 bases lay between the germline ends. Per germline, CDR1 KGHSH and CDR2 LQKENI. The CDR3 length is 13 residues. The CDR3 region has the DNA TGTGCCAGCCAAAGGCCAGGGTACGAGGAGCTGTTTTTT. This encodes CASQRPGYEELFF.

The chain joins TRBV11-2 to TRBJ1-1; D unclear. Germline V CDR1 and CDR2: SGHAT, FQNNGV. V was shortened by 5 bases and J by 0 bases, with 7 bases between the two germline ends. The CDR3 sequence is 13 residues long. The CDR3 DNA sequence: TGTGCCAGCAGCGGATCCATGAACACTGAAGCTTTCTTT. Residues: CASSGSMNTEAFF. Combining the CDR3 with reference TRBV11-2 and TRBJ1-1 gives the whole variable domain EAGVAQSPRYKIIEKRQSVAFWCNPISGHATLYWYQQILGQGPKLLIQFQNNGVVDDSQLPKDRFSAERLKGVDSTLKIQPAKLEDSAVYLCASSGSMNTEAFFGQGTRLTVV.

The rearrangement uses TRBV11-3 and TRBJ2-7; TRBD1 or TRBD2 may be the D gene (6 bases each). This CDR3 spans 14 amino acids. Trimming left V 1 base short and J 6 bases short, with 13 bases between. Germline CDR1 reads SGHNT; CDR2 reads YENEEA. This chain's CDR3 is CASSLVSGGGEQYF. The CDR3 DNA reads TGTGCCAGCAGCTTAGTTTCCGGGGGCGGCGAGCAGTACTTC.

V and J are TRBV4-2 and TRBJ1-2, with unresolved D. This CDR3 comprises 12 residues. Germline CDR1 and CDR2: LGHNA and YNFKEQ. The V gene lost 1 base and the J gene lost 3 bases, with 3 bases spanning the gap. The CDR3: CASSQAHYGYTF. CDR3 DNA sequence: TGTGCCAGCAGCCAAGCCCACTATGGCTACACCTTC.

This clone was seen just once. The same CDR3 can be traced to other DNA sequences in this sample. The chain has TRBV29-1 and TRBJ2-2, with 14 bases lining up with TRBD2. The V gene's germline CDR1 is SQVTM and CDR2 ANQGSEA. This CDR3 has 18 residues. V was pared by 2 bases and J by 5 bases, with 10 bases of the junction left unmatched. CDR3 amino acids: CSVERPTSGGARTGELFF. The CDR3 bases are TGCAGCGTTGAAAGACCGACTAGCGGGGGGGCTCGAACCGGGGAGCTGTTTTTT.

The J gene is TRBJ1-2, the V gene TRBV4-1; 8 bases line up with TRBD1. V trimming: 0 bases; J trimming: 1 base; junction bases outside the gene matches: 1. Germline-derived CDR1 and CDR2 are MGHRA and YSYEKL. The CDR3 has 15 amino acids. CDR3 residues: CASSQDRGLNYGYTF. The CDR3 nucleotides are TGCGCCAGCAGCCAAGACAGGGGGCTTAACTATGGCTACACCTTC.

This clone was seen more than once but under ten times. The V gene is TRBV11-3, the J gene TRBJ1-4; 7 nucleotides line up with TRBD1. Germline V gene sequence: CDR1 SGHNT, CDR2 YENEEA. J gave up 4 bases and V 5 bases, and 4 bases lay outside the gene matches. The CDR3 runs 14 residues. CDR3 DNA sequence: TGTGCCAGCAGCCTAGGGACAGTTAATGAAAAACTGTTTTTT. It yields the protein CASSLGTVNEKLFF. Full variable domain (remainder filled in from reference TRBV11-3 and TRBJ1-4): EAGVVQSPRYKIIEKKQPVAFWCNPISGHNTLYWYLQNLGQGPELLIRYENEEAVDDSQLPKDRFSAERLKGVDSTLKIQPAELGDSAVYLCASSLGTVNEKLFFGSGTQLSVL.